This T cell receptor beta chain is drawn from a study of T cell responses to AZD1222 COVID-19 vaccine. Study results and limitations: After two AZD1222 doses, spike-specific TCR breadth and depth rose versus day 0. At study baseline, merely six AZD1222 recipients were seropositive. Reports say nearly half of spike-specific TCRs go after unmutated variant regions.

About this clone: Its specificity is unknown.

Germline lookup yields CDR1 LNHNV and CDR2 YYDKDF (reference sequence). CDR3 length equals 15 residues. The ends were cut back, 0 bases at V and 1 base at J, with 9 bases in the middle. The protocol was immunoSEQ multiplex PCR, while the TCRdb copy is restricted to in-frame clones and leaves out a portion. Of 95,000 to 110,000 clones in the sample, around nine tenths are singletons; the top ten hold less than 4%. This clonotype was sampled from an adult who received the MenACWY meningococcal vaccine as a control. V usage is TRBV15 and J usage is TRBJ1-1, with D uncertain. Sequenced material: peripheral blood, taken 28 days after the second dose of the MenACWY control vaccine. CDR3 region: CATSRDFIQNTEAFF. The CDR3 DNA reads as TGTGCCACCAGCAGAGATTTTATACAGAACACTGAAGCTTTCTTT.